This T cell receptor (beta chain) is from a study of blood T cell repertoires in COVID-19. Overall study context: The United States, Italy and Spain supplied acute and convalescent COVID-19 samples.

This clone appeared a single time. Clones were sequenced by immunoSEQ multiplex PCR, and TCRdb holds only the in-frame ones, with some missing. Counted here are 200,000 to 250,000 clones, more than 80% occurring once; the ten biggest clones make up roughly 7.6%. Trimming pared 7 bases from V and 0 bases from J, leaving 11 bases between. The CDR3 loop spans 14 amino acids. Per germline, CDR1 SGHVS and CDR2 FNYEAQ. Source material: peripheral blood. This TCR derives from a woman older than 75 with COVID-19, enrolled during active disease. The genes are TRBV7-6 and TRBJ2-3; TRBD1 is a possible D gene (6 bases). The CDR3 sequence is CASTQGGSTDTQYF. CDR3 DNA: TGTGCCAGCACCCAAGGGGGTAGCACAGATACGCAGTATTTT.